In this sample, the clone carrying this TCR beta chain turned up once. The data originate from a study of blood T cell repertoires in COVID-19. Germline lookup yields CDR1 SGDLS and CDR2 YYNGEE. V shed 0 bases and J shed 1 base, with 10 bases lying between them. This CDR3 is built from 16 residues. As originally analysed: Reference gene primers were amplified, and this amplification served to estimate nucleated cell counts. Profiling relied on immunoSEQ multiplex PCR, and the TCRdb table lists in-frame clones only, not all of them. V, J and clone size derive from that table, while D and trimming were established from the DNA sequence. This table holds 35,000 to 55,000 clones, about 87% found once.

V and J are TRBV9 and TRBJ1-4, with D uncertain. This sequence originates from a human donor in a cohort sampled during active COVID-19. Sequenced: peripheral blood. The CDR3 nucleotides read TGTGCCAGCAGCGTAGGGGGAGGCCGAACTAATGAAAAACTGTTTTTT. This sequence encodes CASSVGGGRTNEKLFF.